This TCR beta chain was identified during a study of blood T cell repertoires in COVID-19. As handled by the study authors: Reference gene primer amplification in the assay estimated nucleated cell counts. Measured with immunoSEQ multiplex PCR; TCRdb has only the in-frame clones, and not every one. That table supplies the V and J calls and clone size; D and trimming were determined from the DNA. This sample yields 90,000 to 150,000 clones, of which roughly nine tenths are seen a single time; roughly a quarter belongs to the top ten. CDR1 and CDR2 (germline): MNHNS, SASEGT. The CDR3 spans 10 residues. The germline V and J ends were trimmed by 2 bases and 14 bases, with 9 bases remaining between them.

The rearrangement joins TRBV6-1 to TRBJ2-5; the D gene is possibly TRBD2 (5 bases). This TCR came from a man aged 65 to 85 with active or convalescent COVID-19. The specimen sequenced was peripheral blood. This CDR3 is CASSESGSYF. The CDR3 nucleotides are TGTGCCAGCAGTGAATCGGGGTCTTACTTC.